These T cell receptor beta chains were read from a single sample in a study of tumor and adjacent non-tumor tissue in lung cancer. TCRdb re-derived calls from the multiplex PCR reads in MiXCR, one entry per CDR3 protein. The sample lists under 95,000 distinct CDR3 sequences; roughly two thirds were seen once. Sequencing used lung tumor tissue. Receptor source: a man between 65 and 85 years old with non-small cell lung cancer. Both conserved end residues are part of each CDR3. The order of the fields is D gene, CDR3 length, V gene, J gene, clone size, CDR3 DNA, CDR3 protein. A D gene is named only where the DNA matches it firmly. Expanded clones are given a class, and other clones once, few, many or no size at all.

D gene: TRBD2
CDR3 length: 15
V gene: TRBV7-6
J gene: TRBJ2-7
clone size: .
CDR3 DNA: TGTACCAGCAGCTCCCCACTAGCGGGAGAAGGAGAGCAGTACTTC
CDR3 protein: CTSSSPLAGEGEQYF

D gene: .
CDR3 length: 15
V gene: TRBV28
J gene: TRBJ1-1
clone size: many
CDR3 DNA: TGTGCCAGCAGTTTTCGGGGGGTGGGGAACACTGAAGCTTTCTTT
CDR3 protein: CASSFRGVGNTEAFF

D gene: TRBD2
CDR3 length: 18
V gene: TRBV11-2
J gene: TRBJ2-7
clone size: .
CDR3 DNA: TGTGCCAGCAGCCGCAGACTAGCGTGGGGGCCAGGGGCAACTGAGCAGTACTTC
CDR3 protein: CASSRRLAWGPGATEQYF

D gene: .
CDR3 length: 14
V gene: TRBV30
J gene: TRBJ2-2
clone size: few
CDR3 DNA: TGTGCCTGGAGTGTCATGCGAGGGGCCGGGGAGCTGTTTTTT
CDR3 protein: CAWSVMRGAGELFF

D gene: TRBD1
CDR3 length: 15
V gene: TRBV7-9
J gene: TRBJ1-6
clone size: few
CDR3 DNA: TGTGCCAGCAGCCGTAACAACCAGGGGGAATCACCCCTCCACTTT
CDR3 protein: CASSRNNQGESPLHF

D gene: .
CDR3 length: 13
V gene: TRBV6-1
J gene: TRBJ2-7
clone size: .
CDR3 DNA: TGTGCCAGCAATGTCGAGGGTCTCTACGAGCAGTACTTC
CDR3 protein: CASNVEGLYEQYF

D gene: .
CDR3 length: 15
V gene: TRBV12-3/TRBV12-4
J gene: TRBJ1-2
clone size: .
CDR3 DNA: TGTGCCAGCATCCTCCATCAGGGGTCGAACTATGGCTACACCTTC
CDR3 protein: CASILHQGSNYGYTF

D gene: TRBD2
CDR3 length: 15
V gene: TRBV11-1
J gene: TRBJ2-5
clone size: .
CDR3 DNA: TGTGCCAGCAGTTCTACTAGCGGGGTCGCGGAGGCCCAGTACTTC
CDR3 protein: CASSSTSGVAEAQYF

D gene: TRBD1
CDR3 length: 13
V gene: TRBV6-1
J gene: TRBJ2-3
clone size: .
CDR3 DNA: TGTGCCAGCAGTAAACAGGGGTTATATACGCAATATTTT
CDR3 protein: CASSKQGLYTQYF

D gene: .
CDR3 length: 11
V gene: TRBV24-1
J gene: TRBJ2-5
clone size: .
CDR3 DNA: TGTGCCACCAGTAGGGAAGAGGCCCAGTACTTC
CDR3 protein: CATSREEAQYF

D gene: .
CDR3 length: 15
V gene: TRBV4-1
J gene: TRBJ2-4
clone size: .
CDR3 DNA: TGCGCCAGCAGCCGAATGGGGGAAGCCAAAACCATTCAGTACTTC
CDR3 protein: CASSRMGEAKTIQYF

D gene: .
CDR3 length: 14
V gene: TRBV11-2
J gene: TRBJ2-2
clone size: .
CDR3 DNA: TGTACCAGCAGCTTCCCGTGGAGCACCGGGGAGCAGTTTTTT
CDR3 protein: CTSSFPWSTGEQFF

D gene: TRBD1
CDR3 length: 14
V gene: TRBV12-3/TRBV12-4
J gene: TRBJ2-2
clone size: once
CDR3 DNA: TGTGCCAGCATACAGGGGGGTTACACCGGGGAGCTGTTTTTT
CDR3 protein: CASIQGGYTGELFF

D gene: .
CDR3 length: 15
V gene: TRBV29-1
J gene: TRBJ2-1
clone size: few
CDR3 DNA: TGCAGCGTTGAAAGGCGGGACCTCTCCTACAATGAGCAGTTCTTC
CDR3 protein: CSVERRDLSYNEQFF

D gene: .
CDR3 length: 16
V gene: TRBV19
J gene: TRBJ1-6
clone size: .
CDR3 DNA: TGTGCCAGTAATATTGCCCCGACATGGGCTGGGTCACCCCTCCACTTT
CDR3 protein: CASNIAPTWAGSPLHF

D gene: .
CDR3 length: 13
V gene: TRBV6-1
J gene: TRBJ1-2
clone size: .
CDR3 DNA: TGTGCCAGCAGGGGGCAGGTGATAAACGGCTACACCTTC
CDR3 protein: CASRGQVINGYTF

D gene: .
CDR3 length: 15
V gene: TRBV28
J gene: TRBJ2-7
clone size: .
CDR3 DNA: TGTGCCAGCAGTTTCCGACAGGCCTCCTCCCACGAGCAGTACTTC
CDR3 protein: CASSFRQASSHEQYF

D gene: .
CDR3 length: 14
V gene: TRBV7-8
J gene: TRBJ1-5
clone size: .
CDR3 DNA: TGTGCCAGCAGCTTAGATTCGGTGAATCAGCCCCAGCATTTT
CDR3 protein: CASSLDSVNQPQHF

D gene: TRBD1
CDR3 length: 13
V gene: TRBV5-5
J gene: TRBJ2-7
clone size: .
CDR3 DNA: TGTGCTAGCAGCCGGGACAGGGGCTTCGAGCAGTACTTC
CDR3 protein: CASSRDRGFEQYF

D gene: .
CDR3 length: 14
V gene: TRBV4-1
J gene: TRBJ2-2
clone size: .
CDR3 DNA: TGCGCCAGCAGCCAAGCTCTCCGTTCCGAGGAGCTGTCTTTT
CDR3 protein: CASSQALRSEELSF

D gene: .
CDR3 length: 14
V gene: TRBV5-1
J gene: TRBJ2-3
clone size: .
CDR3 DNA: TGCGCCAGCAGCTTAGGCGGGGAAACTGCTACGCAGTATTTT
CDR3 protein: CASSLGGETATQYF

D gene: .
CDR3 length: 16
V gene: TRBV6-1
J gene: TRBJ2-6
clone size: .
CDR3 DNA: TGTGCCAGCAGTGCCGAGGACAGCTCTGCGGCCAACTTCCTGGCTTTC
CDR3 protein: CASSAEDSSAANFLAF

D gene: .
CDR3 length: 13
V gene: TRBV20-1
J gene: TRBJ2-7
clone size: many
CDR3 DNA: TGCAGTGCTAGGAGGACGAGCTCCTACGAGCAGTACTTC
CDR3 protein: CSARRTSSYEQYF

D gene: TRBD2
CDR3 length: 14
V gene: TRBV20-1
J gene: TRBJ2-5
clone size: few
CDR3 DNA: TGCAGTGCTATATCGGGACTAGCGGAAGAGACCCAGTACTTC
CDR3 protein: CSAISGLAEETQYF

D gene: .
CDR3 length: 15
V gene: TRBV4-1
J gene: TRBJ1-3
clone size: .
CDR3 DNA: TGCGCCAGCAGCCGAGGACGAGACTCTGGAAACACCATATATTTT
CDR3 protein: CASSRGRDSGNTIYF

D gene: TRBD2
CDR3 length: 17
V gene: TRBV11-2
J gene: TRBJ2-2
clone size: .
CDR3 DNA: TGTGCCAGCAGCTTAGCAGCGGGAGGGTCGCACACCGGGGAGCTGTTTTTT
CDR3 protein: CASSLAAGGSHTGELFF

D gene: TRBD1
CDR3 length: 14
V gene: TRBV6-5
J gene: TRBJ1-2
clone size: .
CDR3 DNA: TGTGCCAGCATTTACGACAGGGGAAGGGGAGGCCACACCTTC
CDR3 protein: CASIYDRGRGGHTF

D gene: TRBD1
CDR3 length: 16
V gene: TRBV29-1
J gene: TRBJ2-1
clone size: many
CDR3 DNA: TGCAGCGTTGGGGGGCGGACAGGGCGCCCGGGGAATGAGCAGTTCTTC
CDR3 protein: CSVGGRTGRPGNEQFF

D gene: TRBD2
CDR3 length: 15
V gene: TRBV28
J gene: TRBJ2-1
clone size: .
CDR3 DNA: TGTGCCAGCAGTTTAGCGGCTAGCGGGGGTGGTGAGCAGTTCTTC
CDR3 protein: CASSLAASGGGEQFF

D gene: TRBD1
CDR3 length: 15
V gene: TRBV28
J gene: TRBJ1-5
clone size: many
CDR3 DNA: TGTGCCAGCATTCTGAGGGACAGGGAGAGTGAGCCCCAGCATTTT
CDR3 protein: CASILRDRESEPQHF

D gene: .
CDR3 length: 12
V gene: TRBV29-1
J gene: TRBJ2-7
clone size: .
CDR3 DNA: TGCAGTGCCGCAGGCGGGGTCTACGAGCAGTACTTC
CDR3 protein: CSAAGGVYEQYF

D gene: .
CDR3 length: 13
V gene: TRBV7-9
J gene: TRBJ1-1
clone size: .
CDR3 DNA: TGTGCCAGAAGCGCCGGACGGCTCACTGAAGCATTCTTT
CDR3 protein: CARSAGRLTEAFF

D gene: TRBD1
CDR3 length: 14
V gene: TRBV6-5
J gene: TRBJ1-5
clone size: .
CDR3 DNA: TGTGCCAGCAGCTTCACAGGGGACAATCAGCCCCAGCATTTT
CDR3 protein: CASSFTGDNQPQHF

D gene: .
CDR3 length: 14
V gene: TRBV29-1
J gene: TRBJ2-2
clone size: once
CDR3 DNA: TGCAGCGTTGAAGCGCATAGAAACACCGGGGAGCTGTTTTTT
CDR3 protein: CSVEAHRNTGELFF

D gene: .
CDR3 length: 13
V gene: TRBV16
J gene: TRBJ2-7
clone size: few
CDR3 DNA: TGTGCCAGCAGCCATGGGGGCCCCTACGAGCAGTACTTC
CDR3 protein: CASSHGGPYEQYF

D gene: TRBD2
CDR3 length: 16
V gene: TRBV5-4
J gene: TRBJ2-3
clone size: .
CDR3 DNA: TGCGCCAGCACCTTGGGAGTGGGAGGGCCAGCAGATACGCAGTATTTT
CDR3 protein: CASTLGVGGPADTQYF

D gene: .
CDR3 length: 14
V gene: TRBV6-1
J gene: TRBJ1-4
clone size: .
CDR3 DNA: TGTGCCAGGAGTGAACTGGGGGCAGGAGAAAAACTGCTTTTT
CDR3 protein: CARSELGAGEKLLF

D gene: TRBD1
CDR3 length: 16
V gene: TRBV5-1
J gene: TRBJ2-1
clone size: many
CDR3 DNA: TGCGCCAGCAGCGCAAGAGACAGGGGGCCCTACAATGAGCAGTTCTTC
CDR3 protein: CASSARDRGPYNEQFF

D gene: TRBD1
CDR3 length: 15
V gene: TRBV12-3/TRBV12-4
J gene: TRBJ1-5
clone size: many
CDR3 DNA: TGTGCCAGCAGTTTAGAACAGGGGTTAGGCCAGCCCCAGCATTTT
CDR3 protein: CASSLEQGLGQPQHF